The 25 T cell receptor beta chains listed next were all sequenced from one sample in a study of beta chain features in type 1 diabetes. These TCRs are of unknown antigen specificity. Whole-study findings and limits: Researchers report that Type 1 diabetes patients had moderately but significantly shorter TCRB CDR3s across all four CD4+ subsets.

Expressed TCRB transcripts were sequenced because the entire RNA isolate underwent reverse transcription. This table comes from immunoSEQ multiplex PCR, and its TCRdb copy is limited to in-frame clones, with some not included. The table shows some 190,000 clones, with over 6% occurring only once. The sample was central memory CD4+ T cells from blood. These receptor sequences come from a man between 18 and 29 years old with type 1 diabetes.

The chain uses TRBV18 and TRBJ2-5, with D unresolved. This CDR3 has 12 amino acids. Germline-derived CDR1 and CDR2 are KGHSH and LQKENI. V was shortened by 5 bases and J by 0 bases, with 4 bases between the two germline ends. The chain's CDR3 is CASSTDQETQYF. The CDR3 DNA sequence: TGTGCCAGCTCAACGGACCAAGAGACCCAGTACTTC.

The chain couples TRBV20-1 to TRBJ2-1; no reliable D call. V was shortened by 5 bases and J by 8 bases, with 10 bases between the two germline ends. Germline V lookup: CDR1 DFQATT, CDR2 SNEGSKA (reference sequence). The CDR3 is 11 residues long. The DNA of the CDR3 is TGCAGTGCTGAGATCGCCGATGAGCAGTTCTTC. The encoded protein is CSAEIADEQFF.

The V gene is TRBV11-3, the J gene TRBJ2-3; 8 bases map to TRBD2. The CDR3 is made up of 17 amino acids. Germline V lookup: CDR1 SGHNT, CDR2 YENEEA. V lost 5 bases, J lost 4 bases, and 14 bases stayed unmatched. CDR3 in amino acids: CASSPGTERGRPDTQYF. CDR3 nucleotides: TGTGCCAGCAGCCCGGGGACCGAGCGGGGGCGTCCAGATACGCAGTATTTT.

This sequence joins TRBV29-1 and TRBJ2-2; D may be TRBD2 (5 bases). The CDR3 runs 14 residues. CDR1 and CDR2 from the germline V gene are SQVTM and ANQGSEA. Trimming removed 6 bases at V and 6 bases at J, with 17 bases between. CDR3 in DNA: TGCAGCGTCGGAGGACTCTCCAATGCCGGGGAGCTGTTTTTT. Protein: CSVGGLSNAGELFF.

Only a few counts were recorded for this clone. An end of the junction does not agree with germline; a read error may underlie this. The rearrangement links TRBV7-2 to TRBJ2-3, with 11 bases identical to TRBD2. The germline V gene encodes CDR1 SGHTA and CDR2 FQGNSA. This CDR3 has 12 amino acids. CDR3 nucleotides: TGTGCCAGCACCGACCCCGGGACTAGCGGAGTTTTT. Protein sequence: CASTDPGTSGVF.

This clone was seen a few times. The chain couples TRBV27 to TRBJ2-2; weak D call: TRBD2 (7 bases). This CDR3 has 16 amino acids. CDR1 is MNHEY and CDR2 is SMNVEV in the germline V gene (reference sequence). V gave up 7 bases and J gave up 4 bases, with 19 bases separating them. CDR3 amino acids: CASTPRGAQGTGELFF. The CDR3 region has the DNA TGTGCCAGCACCCCTCGGGGGGCGCAAGGCACCGGGGAGCTGTTTTTT.

The chain employs TRBV18 and TRBJ2-5, with a tentative D call TRBD1 (5 bases). V lost 0 bases to trimming and J lost 2 bases, with 7 bases between them. This CDR3 has 14 amino acids. The germline CDR1 and CDR2 sequences are KGHSH and LQKENI. Here the CDR3 DNA reads TGTGCCAGCTCACCACCGGCAGGGCAAGAGACCCAGTACTTC. This encodes CASSPPAGQETQYF.

This clone was recorded at least ten times. This rearrangement joins TRBV7-2 to TRBJ2-7, with 8 bases lining up with TRBD1. This CDR3 spans 15 amino acids. Germline CDR1 reads SGHTA; CDR2 reads FQGNSA. The ends lost 5 bases at V and 3 bases at J; junction bases unmatched: 9. CDR3 sequence: CASSVYRGESYEQYF. CDR3 nucleotides: TGTGCCAGCAGCGTCTACAGGGGGGAAAGCTACGAGCAGTACTTC.

There are a few counts of this clone. The V gene is TRBV18, the J gene TRBJ2-4; TRBD2 aligns across 7 bases. The V and J ends lost 6 bases and 5 bases, in that order; junction bases with no gene match: 10. Looked up from germline, CDR1 is KGHSH and CDR2 is LQKENI. The CDR3 length is 15 residues. The CDR3 here is CASSRTGGMENIQYF. In DNA form, the CDR3 reads TGTGCCAGCTCCCGGACGGGGGGTATGGAAAACATTCAGTACTTC. Full variable domain (outside the CDR3, taken from reference TRBV18 and TRBJ2-4): NAGVMQNPRHLVRRRGQEARLRCSPMKGHSHVYWYRQLPEEGLKFMVYLQKENIIDESGMPKERFSAEFPKEGPSILRIQQVVRGDSAAYFCASSRTGGMENIQYFGAGTRLSVL.

This clone was observed a handful of times. The rearrangement links TRBV4-2 to TRBJ2-7; no clear D. The CDR3 is 16 residues long. Germline CDR1 LGHNA, CDR2 YNFKEQ. Trimming pared 2 bases from V and 2 bases from J, leaving 16 bases between. CDR3 amino acids: CASSQNAGTAAYEQYF. The CDR3 DNA sequence: TGTGCCAGCAGCCAAAACGCCGGCACAGCAGCCTACGAGCAGTACTTC.

CDR3 sequence (DNA): TGTGCCAGCAGCTTAGATCGCAGGGAAACTGAAGCTTTCTTT. Its translation is CASSLDRRETEAFF. The chain couples TRBV7-2 to TRBJ1-1; D may be TRBD1 (5 bases). The V end was cut by 1 base, the J end by 5 bases, with 11 bases between. This CDR3 has 14 amino acids. Germline CDR1 reads SGHTA; CDR2 reads FQGNSA.

Concerning this clone: Additional DNA sequences in this sample encode the identical CDR3. The chain combines TRBV7-2 with TRBJ2-5; 8 bases align to TRBD2. Germline loops: CDR1 SGHTA, CDR2 FQGNSA. The CDR3 extends over 14 amino acids. J lost 5 bases, V lost 1 base, and 3 bases had no gene match. CDR3 sequence (DNA): TGTGCCAGCAGCTTAGTGACGGGGGGGGAGACCCAGTACTTC. Residues: CASSLVTGGETQYF.

The chain links TRBV5-1 to TRBJ1-4; weak D call: TRBD1 (5 bases). V was pared by 4 bases and J by 7 bases, with 17 bases between. Germline V gene sequence: CDR1 SGHRS, CDR2 YFSETQ. This CDR3 has 15 amino acids. The CDR3 spells CASSQLAGNGEKLFF. The CDR3 DNA is TGCGCCAGCAGCCAGCTTGCAGGGAATGGTGAAAAACTGTTTTTT. Full variable domain (rest looked up from reference TRBV5-1 and TRBJ1-4): KAGVTQTPRYLIKTRGQQVTLSCSPISGHRSVSWYQQTPGQGLQFLFEYFSETQRNKGNFPGRFSGRQFSNSRSEMNVSTLELGDSALYLCASSQLAGNGEKLFFGSGTQLSVL.

The J gene is TRBJ1-2, the V gene TRBV28, with a weak D call TRBD1 (6 bases). The CDR3 has 12 residues. The germline CDR1 and CDR2 sequences are MDHEN and SYDVKM. V was cut by 7 bases and J by 8 bases, with 14 bases left in between. The CDR3 reads CASNEGQRGYTF. The CDR3 DNA reads as TGTGCCAGCAACGAAGGACAGAGGGGCTACACCTTC.

The CDR3 sequence: CASSALPSGGEDEQFF. DNA for the CDR3: TGCGCCAGCAGCGCGCTACCTAGCGGGGGGGAGGATGAGCAGTTCTTC. This chain uses TRBV5-1 with TRBJ2-1; TRBD2 agrees at 12 bases. J was trimmed by 8 bases and V by 4 bases; bases with no gene match: 10. Germline V gene data show CDR1 as SGHRS and CDR2 as YFSETQ. The CDR3 contains 16 residues.

This chain links TRBV27 with TRBJ1-1; TRBD1 agrees at 9 bases. With 5 bases clipped from V and 4 bases from J, the junction kept 11 bases outside the gene matches. The CDR3 runs to 16 residues. The germline V gene has CDR1 MNHEY and CDR2 SMNVEV (reference sequence). The CDR3 reads CASSPDRGMLRTEAFF. In nucleotides, the CDR3 is TGTGCCAGCAGTCCAGACAGGGGGATGTTACGCACTGAAGCTTTCTTT.

This clone was counted between two and nine times. The chain carries TRBV11-2 and TRBJ1-2, with TRBD1 matching over 7 bases. The ends lost 5 bases at V and 2 bases at J; junction bases unmatched: 2. Germline V gene sequence: CDR1 SGHAT, CDR2 FQNNGV. The CDR3 runs to 13 residues. CDR3 bases: TGTGCCAGCAGCCCCAGGGGGAACTATGGCTACACCTTC. It yields the protein CASSPRGNYGYTF.

This clone occurred a few times. The gene calls are TRBV30 and TRBJ2-7, with 7 nucleotides matching TRBD1. J lost 1 base, V lost 2 bases, and 8 bases had no gene match. The CDR3 loop spans 15 amino acids. The germline CDR1 and CDR2 sequences are GTSNPN and SVGIG (reference sequence). CDR3 loop: CAWSPTGWSSYEQYF. The CDR3 nucleotides read TGTGCCTGGAGTCCGACAGGGTGGTCGTCCTACGAGCAGTACTTC.

This clone was found a few times. The chain has TRBV5-1 and TRBJ1-2; 7 bases line up with TRBD1. V was clipped by 1 base and J by 8 bases; unmatched bases: 5. Germline CDR1 and CDR2: SGHRS and YFSETQ. The CDR3 is 13 amino acids. For the CDR3, the DNA is TGCGCCAGCAGCTTGCAAGGGGGCCGCGGCTACACCTTC. Its protein is CASSLQGGRGYTF. Looking up the rest from reference TRBV5-1 and TRBJ1-2 gives the full variable domain: KAGVTQTPRYLIKTRGQQVTLSCSPISGHRSVSWYQQTPGQGLQFLFEYFSETQRNKGNFPGRFSGRQFSNSRSEMNVSTLELGDSALYLCASSLQGGRGYTFGSGTRLTVV.

The CDR3 nucleotides are TGCGCCAGCAGCTTGGGGACAGGGTCGAAGGAGCTGTTTTTT. This translates into CASSLGTGSKELFF. The rearrangement uses TRBV5-1 and TRBJ2-2; 8 bases are a match to TRBD1. The CDR3 consists of 14 residues. After removal of 0 bases from V and 10 bases from J, the junction contained 5 bases not matched to a gene. Per germline, CDR1 SGHRS and CDR2 YFSETQ.

There are a few counts of this clone. This chain connects TRBV18 to TRBJ1-1; D not certain. Germline V gives CDR1 KGHSH, CDR2 LQKENI. The ends were cut back, 1 base at V and 11 bases at J, with 14 bases in the middle. This CDR3 has 13 residues. This CDR3 is CASSPLAQDQAFF. The CDR3, as DNA: TGTGCCAGCTCACCACTTGCCCAGGATCAGGCTTTCTTT.

This clone has just a few counts. In the same sample, other DNA sequences code for this CDR3. V is TRBV5-1 and J is TRBJ1-1, with unresolved D. This CDR3 has 15 residues. From germline, CDR1 is SGHRS and CDR2 YFSETQ. Trimming took 4 bases from V and 1 from J, leaving 14 bases between them. Here the CDR3 DNA reads TGCGCCAGCAGCCCCCGGGAGGGCGCGAACACTGAAGCTTTCTTT. Protein product: CASSPREGANTEAFF.

A few counts support this clone. The rearrangement links TRBV6-1 to TRBJ2-7; D is perhaps TRBD2 (8 bases). The CDR3 spans 15 residues. CDR1 is MNHNS, CDR2 SASEGT, per germline. Trimming left V 8 bases short and J 2 bases short, with 19 bases between. The CDR3 nucleotides read TGTGCCAGCTCTTCGGGGGGGACAGCAGCCTACGAGCAGTACTTC. Protein product: CASSSGGTAAYEQYF.

The CDR3 loop reads CASSTRTGEGEQYF. CDR3 DNA sequence: TGTGCCAGCAGCACGCGGACAGGGGAAGGCGAGCAGTACTTC. The rearrangement uses TRBV7-2 and TRBJ2-7, with 9 nucleotides matching TRBD1. Trimming at V came to 5 bases and at J to 6 bases, leaving 8 bases not matched to a gene. The V gene's germline CDR1 is SGHTA and CDR2 FQGNSA. The CDR3 covers 14 residues.

The V call is TRBV7-2, the J call TRBJ2-3, with D perhaps matching TRBD2 (7 bases). Germline V gives CDR1 SGHTA, CDR2 FQGNSA. V was trimmed by 2 bases and J by 0 bases, leaving 12 bases between them. The CDR3 has 16 amino acids. CDR3 sequence reads: CASSLLPGGSTDTQYF. CDR3 sequence (DNA): TGTGCCAGCAGCTTATTACCGGGGGGCAGCACAGATACGCAGTATTTT. Based on the CDR3 plus reference TRBV7-2 and TRBJ2-3, the full variable domain is GAGVSQSPSNKVTEKGKDVELRCDPISGHTALYWYRQSLGQGLEFLIYFQGNSAPDKSGLPSDRFSAERTGGSVSTLTIQRTQQEDSAVYLCASSLLPGGSTDTQYFGPGTRLTVL.